These 18 T cell receptor beta chains came from one sample sequenced in a study of CD8 T cells in ankylosing spondylitis. The antigens these receptors bind are not known. Study-level points and caveats: Within ankylosing spondylitis blood, a TCR beta motif made up of eight highly homologous variants appeared to be characteristic.

TCRdb re-analysed the 5' RACE reads in MiXCR, keeping a single row per CDR3 protein. The data contain 200,000 to 250,000 distinct CDR3 sequences, about 7% of them singletons. What was sequenced was blood, either unsorted or a sorted T cell fraction (not recorded which). These receptors originate from a male donor with ankylosing spondylitis.

In its sample, this clonotype was seen many times. The chain combines TRBV5-6 with TRBJ2-7, with D possibly matching TRBD2 (6 bases). The V gene lost 5 bases and the J gene lost 10 bases, with 16 bases spanning the gap. Per the germline V gene, CDR1 is SGHDT and CDR2 is YYEEEE. The CDR3 loop spans 12 amino acids. The CDR3 loop reads CASSTLGRPQYF. CDR3 in DNA: TGTGCCAGCAGTACGCTGGGGAGGCCTCAGTACTTC. The whole variable domain, filled in from reference TRBV5-6 and TRBJ2-7, reads DAGVTQSPTHLIKTRGQQVTLRCSPKSGHDTVSWYQQALGQGPQFIFQYYEEEERQRGNFPDRFSGHQFPNYSSELNVNALLLGDSALYLCASSTLGRPQYFGPGTRLTVT.

The chain combines TRBV9 with TRBJ2-1, with a weak D call TRBD2 (7 bases). Germline CDR1 and CDR2: SGDLS and YYNGEE. The CDR3 sequence is 16 residues long. V gave up 0 bases and J gave up 1 base, with 11 bases separating them. The CDR3 DNA follows: TGTGCCAGCAGCGTAGGGGGAGGGGGATCCTACAATGAGCAGTTCTTC. Translating gives CASSVGGGGSYNEQFF.

This clonotype was counted at least ten times. V and J are TRBV5-1 and TRBJ1-5, with D possibly matching TRBD1 (5 bases). Trimming took 4 bases from V and 7 from J, leaving 18 bases between them. Germline V gene sequence: CDR1 SGHRS, CDR2 YFSETQ. This CDR3 spans 15 amino acids. Written as DNA, the CDR3 is TGCGCCAGCAGCCCGGACCCCAGGGAAGGGCAGCCCCAGCATTTT. Its protein product is CASSPDPREGQPQHF. The whole variable domain, remainder taken from reference TRBV5-1 and TRBJ1-5, is KAGVTQTPRYLIKTRGQQVTLSCSPISGHRSVSWYQQTPGQGLQFLFEYFSETQRNKGNFPGRFSGRQFSNSRSEMNVSTLELGDSALYLCASSPDPREGQPQHFGDGTRLSIL.

Ten or more counts support this clonotype. This sequence joins TRBV30 and TRBJ1-6; D call uncertain. The CDR3 is 12 residues long. CDR1 and CDR2 from the germline V gene are GTSNPN and SVGIG (reference sequence). The germline V and J ends were trimmed by 5 bases and 5 bases, with 7 bases remaining between them. CDR3 region: CAWVEHNSPLHF. The CDR3 coding sequence is TGTGCCTGGGTGGAACATAATTCACCCCTCCACTTT. Together with reference TRBV30 and TRBJ1-6, the CDR3 gives the full variable domain: SQTIHQWPATLVQPVGSPLSLECTVEGTSNPNLYWYRQAAGRGLQLLFYSVGIGQISSEVPQNLSASRPQDRQFILSSKKLLLSDSGFYLCAWVEHNSPLHFGNGTRLTVT.

This clonotype turned up a few times. This rearrangement joins TRBV28 to TRBJ2-7, with D perhaps TRBD1 (6 bases). The CDR3 extends over 15 amino acids. Germline-derived CDR1 and CDR2 are MDHEN and SYDVKM. Trimming cost V 8 bases and J 3 bases, with 20 bases left between them. CDR3 protein: CASAQGPSHLYEQYF. Written as DNA, the CDR3 is TGTGCCAGCGCACAGGGACCATCACACCTCTACGAGCAGTACTTC.

This clonotype was recorded at least ten times. The V call is TRBV4-3, the J call TRBJ2-7; TRBD1 aligns across 9 bases. Trimming removed 4 bases from V and 10 bases from J; junction bases left unmatched: 8. There are 13 residues in the CDR3. Looked up from germline, CDR1 is LGHNA and CDR2 is YSLEER. The chain's CDR3 is CASSLKTGGGQYF. In DNA form, the CDR3 reads TGCGCCAGCAGCCTCAAGACAGGGGGTGGCCAGTACTTC.

This clonotype was counted at least ten times. This chain joins TRBV6-5 and TRBJ2-7, with 9 bases matching TRBD1. Germline lookup yields CDR1 MNHEY and CDR2 SVGAGI. The J segment lost 3 bases and the V segment lost 4 bases, leaving 4 bases of the junction unmatched. The CDR3 has 14 amino acids. The CDR3 protein is CASSSRDRDYEQYF. The CDR3 DNA reads as TGTGCCAGCAGTTCCCGGGACAGGGACTACGAGCAGTACTTC.

This clonotype has at least ten counts. This sequence joins TRBV28 and TRBJ2-1; 12 nucleotides line up with TRBD2. Germline trimming cut 5 bases from V and 0 bases from J; bases unmatched to any gene: 11. This CDR3 comprises 19 residues. CDR1 MDHEN and CDR2 SYDVKM come from the germline V gene. The CDR3 spells CASSPKTSGSYLSYNEQFF. The CDR3 nucleotides are TGTGCCAGCAGTCCCAAGACTAGCGGGAGCTATCTCTCCTACAATGAGCAGTTCTTC. The whole variable domain, filled in from reference TRBV28 and TRBJ2-1, reads DVKVTQSSRYLVKRTGEKVFLECVQDMDHENMFWYRQDPGLGLRLIYFSYDVKMKEKGDIPEGYSVSREKKERFSLILESASTNQTSMYLCASSPKTSGSYLSYNEQFFGPGTRLTVL.

This clonotype was counted only a few times. The V call is TRBV12-3 or TRBV12-4, the J call TRBJ2-4; D uncertain. The V and J ends lost 3 bases and 0 bases respectively, with 9 bases between them. This CDR3 region has 15 residues. CDR3: CASSFFGLAKNIQYF. The CDR3 DNA reads TGTGCCAGCAGTTTTTTCGGTCTAGCCAAAAACATTCAGTACTTC.

There are many counts of this clonotype. The gene calls are TRBV5-1 and TRBJ1-5, with D maybe TRBD1 (5 bases). Germline assignment: CDR1 SGHRS and CDR2 YFSETQ. Trimming cost V 0 bases and J 3 bases, with 10 bases left between them. This CDR3 is built from 15 residues. CDR3 DNA sequence: TGCGCCAGCAGCTTGGCAGGGATCGTCAATCAGCCCCAGCATTTT. Protein: CASSLAGIVNQPQHF.

This clonotype was detected ten times or more. The chain employs TRBV7-2 and TRBJ1-1; unclear D gene. CDR1 and CDR2 (germline): SGHTA, FQGNSA. V was cut by 6 bases and J by 7 bases, with 15 bases left in between. This CDR3 contains 13 residues. The CDR3 reads CASSPISLGEAFF. Written as DNA, the CDR3 is TGTGCCAGCAGTCCAATTTCTTTAGGTGAAGCTTTCTTT.

This clonotype was observed at least ten times. The rearrangement joins TRBV10-3 to TRBJ1-2, with D maybe TRBD1 (5 bases). V was pared by 6 bases and J by 3 bases, with 14 bases between. The CDR3 loop spans 14 amino acids. Germline CDR1 reads ENHRY; CDR2 reads SYGVKD. The CDR3 DNA reads TGTGCCATCAGGGACGGAGGGGAATACTATGGCTACACCTTC. Translated: CAIRDGGEYYGYTF.

There are many counts of this clonotype. J is TRBJ2-3 and V is TRBV24-1; TRBD2 matches at 10 bases. Germline CDR1 reads KGHDR; CDR2 reads SFDVKD. With 4 bases clipped from V and 5 bases from J, the junction kept 8 bases outside the gene matches. The CDR3 runs to 16 residues. The DNA of the CDR3 is TGTGCCACCAGTGAGGTAGCGGGGGGATATGGAGATACGCAGTATTTT. Its translation: CATSEVAGGYGDTQYF.

This chain links TRBV7-9 with TRBJ2-3; TRBD2 might be the D (6 bases). V dropped 7 bases and J dropped 3 bases, with 20 bases sitting between them. Germline CDR1 reads SEHNR; CDR2 reads FQNEAQ (reference sequence). The CDR3 has 16 amino acids. This CDR3 is CASNMMTSWVTDTQYF. The CDR3 DNA reads TGTGCCAGCAACATGATGACTAGTTGGGTAACAGATACGCAGTATTTT.

This clonotype came up a few times. CDR3 loop: CASSLLGGQGLGGANVLTF. In DNA, the CDR3 is TGTGCCAGCAGCTTATTAGGGGGTCAGGGCCTTGGTGGGGCCAACGTCCTGACTTTC. V and J are TRBV11-1 and TRBJ2-6; D is perhaps TRBD1 (6 bases). The CDR3 loop spans 19 amino acids. Trimming left V 2 bases short and J 3 bases short, with 20 bases between. Germline assignment: CDR1 SGHAT and CDR2 FQDESV (reference sequence).

This clonotype was counted a few times. This chain links TRBV7-7 with TRBJ1-5; TRBD1 is a possible D gene (5 bases). CDR3 length: 17 residues. Germline lookup yields CDR1 SSHAT and CDR2 FNYEAQ (reference sequence). Trimming took 1 base from V and 2 from J, leaving 15 bases between them. DNA of the CDR3: TGTGCCAGCAGCTTAGAGGCGGCAGGGACTCGCAATCAGCCCCAGCATTTT. Protein product: CASSLEAAGTRNQPQHF.

This clonotype was seen only a few times. The CDR3 nucleotides are TGTGCCAGCGGGTCGAAAGAAAGAAGTGACTACGAGCAGTACTTC. Its protein is CASGSKERSDYEQYF. The genes are TRBV11-2 and TRBJ2-7; no reliable D call. Per germline, CDR1 SGHAT and CDR2 FQNNGV. V lost 8 bases, J lost 3 bases, and 20 bases lay in between. The CDR3 loop spans 15 amino acids.

CDR3 in amino acids: CASTNLHYEQYF. In DNA form, the CDR3 reads TGTGCCAGCACCAATCTTCACTACGAGCAGTACTTC. The gene calls are TRBV12-3 or TRBV12-4 and TRBJ2-7; no clear D. V was shortened by 7 bases and J by 3 bases, with 10 bases between the two germline ends. CDR3 length equals 12 residues.